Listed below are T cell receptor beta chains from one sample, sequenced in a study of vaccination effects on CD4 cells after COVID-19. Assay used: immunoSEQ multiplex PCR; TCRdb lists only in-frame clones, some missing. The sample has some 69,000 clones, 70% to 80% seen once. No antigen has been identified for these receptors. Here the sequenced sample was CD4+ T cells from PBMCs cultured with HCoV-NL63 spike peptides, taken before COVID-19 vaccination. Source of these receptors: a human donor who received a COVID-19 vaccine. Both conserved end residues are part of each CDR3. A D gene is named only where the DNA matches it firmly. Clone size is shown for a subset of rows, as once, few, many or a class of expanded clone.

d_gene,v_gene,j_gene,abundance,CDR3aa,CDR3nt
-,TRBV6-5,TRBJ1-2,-,CASSYLGQGWNYGYTF,TGTGCCAGCAGTTACTTAGGGCAGGGGTGGAACTATGGCTACACCTTC
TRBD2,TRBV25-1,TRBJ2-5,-,CASSPTGAGVEQTQYF,TGTGCCAGCAGTCCCACCGGCGCGGGGGTGGAGCAGACCCAGTACTTC
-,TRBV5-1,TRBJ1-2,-,CASSLAPDRGYGYTF,TGCGCCAGCAGCTTGGCCCCGGACAGAGGCTATGGCTACACCTTC
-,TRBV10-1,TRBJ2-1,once,CASAQGTYNEQFF,TGCGCCAGTGCACAGGGAACCTACAATGAGCAGTTCTTC
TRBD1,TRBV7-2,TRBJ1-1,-,CASSSRTGREAFF,TGTGCCAGCAGCTCGCGGACAGGGCGTGAAGCTTTCTTT
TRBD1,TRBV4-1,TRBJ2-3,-,CASSQDRTGAQDTQYF,TGCGCCAGCAGCCAGGATAGGACAGGGGCCCAAGATACGCAGTATTTT
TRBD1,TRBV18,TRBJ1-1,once,CASSPGTGPEAFF,TGTGCCAGCTCACCGGGGACAGGGCCTGAAGCTTTCTTT
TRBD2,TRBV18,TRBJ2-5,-,CASSPPQGGVETQYF,TGTGCCAGCTCACCACCTCAGGGAGGGGTAGAGACCCAGTACTTC
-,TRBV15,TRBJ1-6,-,CATSSGTVRENSPLHF,TGTGCCACCAGCAGCGGGACTGTCAGGGAAAATTCACCCCTCCACTTT
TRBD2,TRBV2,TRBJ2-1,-,CASSARIAGSSYNEQFF,TGTGCCAGCAGTGCCCGGATAGCGGGTAGCTCCTACAATGAGCAGTTCTTC
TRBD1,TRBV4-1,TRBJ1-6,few,CASSQVTGGRSPLHF,TGCGCCAGCAGCCAAGTGACAGGGGGTAGGTCACCCCTCCACTTT
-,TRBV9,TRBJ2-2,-,CASSVAGGDTGELFF,TGTGCCAGCAGCGTAGCTGGGGGCGACACCGGGGAGCTGTTTTTT
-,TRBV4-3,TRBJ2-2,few,CASSQLGRGTGELFF,TGCGCCAGCAGCCAATTGGGCAGGGGCACCGGGGAGCTGTTTTTT
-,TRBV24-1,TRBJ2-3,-,CATSDFGSTDTQYF,TGTGCCACCAGTGATTTTGGCAGCACAGATACGCAGTATTTT
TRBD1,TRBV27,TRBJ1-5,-,CASSSGQVNNQPQHF,TGTGCCAGCAGTTCGGGACAGGTGAATAATCAGCCCCAGCATTTT
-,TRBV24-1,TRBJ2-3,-,CATSDSGQPSTQYF,TGTGCCACCAGTGATTCCGGACAACCTAGTACGCAGTATTTT
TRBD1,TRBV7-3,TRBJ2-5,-,CASSLGTGLMETQYF,TGTGCCAGCAGCTTAGGGACAGGCCTAATGGAGACCCAGTACTTC
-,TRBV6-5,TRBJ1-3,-,CASSRPGSGNTIYF,TGTGCCAGCAGCCGACCGGGGTCTGGAAACACCATATATTTT
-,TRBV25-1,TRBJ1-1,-,CASSNLGSLNTEAFF,TGTGCCAGCAGTAATTTAGGGTCTTTGAACACTGAAGCTTTCTTT
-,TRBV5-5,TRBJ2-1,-,CASSPNRGSYNEQFF,TGTGCCAGCAGCCCAAACCGAGGTTCCTACAATGAGCAGTTCTTC
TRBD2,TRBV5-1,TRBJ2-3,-,CASSLRGGGLDTQYF,TGCGCCAGCAGCTTGCGGGGGGGCGGATTAGATACGCAGTATTTT
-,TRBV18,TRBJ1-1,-,CASSLSTNTEAFF,TGTGCCAGCTCACTATCGACAAACACTGAAGCTTTCTTT
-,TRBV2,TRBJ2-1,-,CASSEVTEQFF,TGTGCCAGCAGTGAAGTAACTGAGCAGTTCTTC
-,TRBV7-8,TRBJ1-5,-,CASSLLQGISNQPQHF,TGTGCCAGCAGCTTACTCCAGGGGATTAGCAATCAGCCCCAGCATTTT
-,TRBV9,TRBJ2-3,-,CASSSWVVGGDTQYF,TGTGCCAGCAGCTCGTGGGTGGTGGGGGGAGATACGCAGTATTTT
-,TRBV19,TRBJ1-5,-,CASSSMAYSNQPQHF,TGTGCCAGTAGTTCAATGGCGTATAGCAATCAGCCCCAGCATTTT
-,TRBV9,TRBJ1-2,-,CASSGRWGYTF,TGTGCCAGCAGCGGCAGATGGGGCTACACCTTC
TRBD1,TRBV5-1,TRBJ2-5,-,CASSLTGVQETQYF,TGCGCCAGCAGCTTGACAGGGGTTCAAGAGACCCAGTACTTC
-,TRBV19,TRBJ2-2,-,CASSVQGLGELFF,TGTGCCAGTAGTGTACAGGGCCTTGGGGAGCTGTTTTTT
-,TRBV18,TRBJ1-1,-,CASSPTTDEAFF,TGTGCCAGCTCACCAACAACAGATGAAGCTTTCTTT
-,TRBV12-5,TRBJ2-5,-,CASGSPPLARETQYF,TGTGCTAGTGGTTCCCCCCCCCTAGCGCGAGAGACCCAGTACTTC
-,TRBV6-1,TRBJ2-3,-,CASSEKGNTQYF,TGTGCCAGCAGTGAAAAGGGGAATACGCAGTATTTT
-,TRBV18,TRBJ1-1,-,CASSPRGAMNTEAFF,TGTGCCAGCTCCCCGAGGGGAGCCATGAACACTGAAGCTTTCTTT
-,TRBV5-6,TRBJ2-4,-,CASSLRVGPKNIQYF,TGTGCCAGCAGCCTAAGAGTGGGACCGAAAAACATTCAGTACTTC
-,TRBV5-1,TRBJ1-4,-,CASSLSTTNEKLFF,TGCGCCAGCAGCTTGAGTACAACTAATGAAAAACTGTTTTTT
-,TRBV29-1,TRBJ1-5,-,CSVRSNTDQPQHF,TGCAGCGTTCGTAGCAACACCGATCAGCCCCAGCATTTT
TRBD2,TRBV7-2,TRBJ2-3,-,CASSYLAGGLSDTQYF,TGTGCCAGCAGCTACCTAGCGGGGGGGCTCTCGGATACGCAGTATTTT
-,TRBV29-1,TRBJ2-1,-,CSVEGTFYNEQFF,TGCAGCGTTGAGGGAACCTTTTACAATGAGCAGTTCTTC
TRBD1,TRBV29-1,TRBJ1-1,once,CSVVQGARTEAFF,TGCAGCGTTGTACAGGGGGCCCGCACTGAAGCTTTCTTT
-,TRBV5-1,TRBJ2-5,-,CASSLAMGPETQYF,TGCGCCAGCAGCTTGGCCATGGGACCCGAGACCCAGTACTTC
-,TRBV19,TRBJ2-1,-,CASSITRFYNEQFF,TGTGCCAGTAGTATTACCAGGTTCTACAATGAGCAGTTCTTC